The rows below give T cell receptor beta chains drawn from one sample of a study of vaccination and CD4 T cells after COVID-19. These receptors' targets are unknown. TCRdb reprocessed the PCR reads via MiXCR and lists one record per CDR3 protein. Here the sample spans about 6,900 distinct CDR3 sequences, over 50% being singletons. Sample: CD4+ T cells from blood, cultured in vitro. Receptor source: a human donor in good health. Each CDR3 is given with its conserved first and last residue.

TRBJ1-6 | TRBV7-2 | CASSMGDRGVFSPLHF
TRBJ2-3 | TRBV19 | CASSIDTTDTQYF
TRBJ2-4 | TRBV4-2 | CASSLSTGQVLSKNIQYF
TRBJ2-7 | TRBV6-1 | CASSGPGTGANNEQYF
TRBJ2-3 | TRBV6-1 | CASSEFDTQYF
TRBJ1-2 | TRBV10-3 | CAISEVQGYGYTF
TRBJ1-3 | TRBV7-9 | CASSLTGSSGNTIYF
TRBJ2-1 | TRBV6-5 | CASSYSIFGRTSVKGYNEQFF
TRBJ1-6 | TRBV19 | CASSIGWWGNNSPLHF
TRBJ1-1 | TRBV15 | CATSRAMVYGKGTTEAFF
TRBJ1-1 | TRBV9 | CASSVGSLGNTEAFF
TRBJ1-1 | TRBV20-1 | CSARARALINTEAFF
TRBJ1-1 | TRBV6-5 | CASSYRGVPNTEAFF
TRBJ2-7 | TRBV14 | CASSPRGGVQWGF
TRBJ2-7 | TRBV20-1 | CSARDFRAHYEQYF
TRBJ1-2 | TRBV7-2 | CASSLRRQYYGYTF
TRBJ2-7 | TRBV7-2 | CASSTPTPSGGLISSYEQYF
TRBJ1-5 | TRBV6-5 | CASSSGGNQPQHF
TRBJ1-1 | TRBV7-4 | CASSLGAISGGYNTEAFF
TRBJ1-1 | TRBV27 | CASSKQGRGEAFF
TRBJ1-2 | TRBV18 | CASSPLDATNYGYTF
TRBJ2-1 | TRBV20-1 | CSAQGGIAGGREQFF
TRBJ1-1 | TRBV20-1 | CSARDPHGQGNTEAFF
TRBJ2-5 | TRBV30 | CAWGAGLQETQYF
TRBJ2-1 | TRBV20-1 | CSARGTSYHEQFF
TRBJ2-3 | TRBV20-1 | CSAGDSGAYTDTQYF
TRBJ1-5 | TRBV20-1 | CSARGNSQGGNQPQHF
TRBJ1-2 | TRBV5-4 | CASSGDSLYGYTF
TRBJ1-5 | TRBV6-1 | CASSESFEEAQPQHF
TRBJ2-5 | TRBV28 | CASREQGVLRETQYF
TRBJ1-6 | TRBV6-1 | CASRLDSFNSPLHF
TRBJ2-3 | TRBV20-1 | CSAGKISSTDTQYF
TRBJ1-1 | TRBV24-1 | CATSDGAGRGHTEAFF
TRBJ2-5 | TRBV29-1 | CSVPIVTGDGTQYF
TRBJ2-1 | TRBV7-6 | CASSSRQGPLNEQFF
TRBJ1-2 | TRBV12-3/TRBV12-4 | CASSFEAANYGYTF
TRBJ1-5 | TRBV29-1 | CSVVAGAGNQPQHF
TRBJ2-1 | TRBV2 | CASSYSGLAGIYNEQFF
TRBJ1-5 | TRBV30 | CAWSVTGYNQPQHF
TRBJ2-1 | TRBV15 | CATSRDGGLVAEQFF